Sequencing of this T cell receptor (beta chain) was carried out in a study of blood T cell repertoires in COVID-19. Study-wide background: COVID-19 samples from acute and convalescent phases originated in the United States, Italy and Spain. In each case, the material was cDNA or gDNA derived from T cells, B-cell-depleted T cells, or PBMCs.

Original methodology: Amplification of reference gene primers was used by the study to estimate nucleated cell counts. Clones were sequenced by immunoSEQ multiplex PCR, and TCRdb holds only the in-frame ones, with some missing. V, J and clone size are taken as reported in that table, and D and trimming were inferred from the DNA itself. The repertoire holds over 120,000 clones, approximately 89% seen once, with about 1.6% in the top ten. Deletions cut 3 bases from V and 7 bases from J, with 13 bases between. The germline V gene encodes CDR1 MGHRA and CDR2 YSYEKL. The CDR3 consists of 13 residues. This chain joins TRBV4-1 and TRBJ2-7; D not resolved. The origin of this receptor is a human donor in a cohort sampled during active COVID-19. The sequencing sample was made of peripheral blood. The CDR3 sequence: CASSQVSRSEQYF. The CDR3 DNA sequence: TGCGCCAGCAGCCAGGTTAGTCGATCGGAGCAGTACTTC.